Reported below is one T cell receptor beta chain. The sample originates from a study of blood T cell repertoires in COVID-19. CDR1 and CDR2 (germline): SEHNR, FQNEAQ (reference sequence). This CDR3 has 13 residues. The germline V and J ends were trimmed by 6 bases and 8 bases, with 15 bases remaining between them. Original data processing: Using reference gene primer amplification, nucleated cell counts were estimated. The repertoire was sequenced with immunoSEQ multiplex PCR; TCRdb's copy has only in-frame clones and lacks some. The V and J calls and clone size come from that table; D and trimming were worked out from the DNA. The top ten hold 2.5% to 3% of the sample, which has 55,000 to 80,000 clones, approximately 90% seen once.

The chain is built from TRBV7-9 and TRBJ2-3, with D possibly being TRBD1 (5 bases). This TCR was recovered from a man aged 50-59 years with acute or convalescent COVID-19. Sequencing was done on a sample of peripheral blood. The CDR3: CASSLKGVATQYF. The CDR3 coding sequence is TGTGCCAGCAGTTTAAAAGGGGTCGCTACGCAGTATTTT.